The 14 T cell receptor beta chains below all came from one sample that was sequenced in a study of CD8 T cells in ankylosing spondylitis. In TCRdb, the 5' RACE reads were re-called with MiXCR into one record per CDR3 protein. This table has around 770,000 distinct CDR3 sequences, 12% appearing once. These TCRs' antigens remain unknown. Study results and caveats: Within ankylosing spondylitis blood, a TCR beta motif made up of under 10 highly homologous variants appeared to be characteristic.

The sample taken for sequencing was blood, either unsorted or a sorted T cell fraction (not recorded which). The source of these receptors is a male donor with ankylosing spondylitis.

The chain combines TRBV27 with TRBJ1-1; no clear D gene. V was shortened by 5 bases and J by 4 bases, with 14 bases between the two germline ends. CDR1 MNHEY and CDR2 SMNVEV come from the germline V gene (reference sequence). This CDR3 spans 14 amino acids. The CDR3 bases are TGTGCCAGCAGTGCTCGGGTGGTTGGCACTGAAGCTTTCTTT. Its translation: CASSARVVGTEAFF.

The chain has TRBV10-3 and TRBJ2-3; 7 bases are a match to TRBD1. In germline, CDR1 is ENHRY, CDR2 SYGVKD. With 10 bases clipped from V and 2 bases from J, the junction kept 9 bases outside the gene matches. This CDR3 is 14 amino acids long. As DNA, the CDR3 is TGTGCCACCACCCGGACAGGATTCACAGATACGCAGTATTTT. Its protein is CATTRTGFTDTQYF.

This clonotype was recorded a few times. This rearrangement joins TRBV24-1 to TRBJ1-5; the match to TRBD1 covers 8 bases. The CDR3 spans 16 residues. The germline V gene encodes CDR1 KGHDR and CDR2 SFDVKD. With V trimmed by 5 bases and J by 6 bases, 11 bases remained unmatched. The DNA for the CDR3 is TGTGCCACCAGTGGGGCTCGGACAGGGACGGTTCAGCCCCAGCATTTT. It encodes CATSGARTGTVQPQHF.

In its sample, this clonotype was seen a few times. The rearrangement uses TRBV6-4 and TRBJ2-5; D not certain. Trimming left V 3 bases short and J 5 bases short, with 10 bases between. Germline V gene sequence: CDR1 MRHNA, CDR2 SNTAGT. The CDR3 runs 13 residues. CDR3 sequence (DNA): TGTGCCAGCAGTGAAGGCCCTTGGGAGACCCAGTACTTC. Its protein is CASSEGPWETQYF.

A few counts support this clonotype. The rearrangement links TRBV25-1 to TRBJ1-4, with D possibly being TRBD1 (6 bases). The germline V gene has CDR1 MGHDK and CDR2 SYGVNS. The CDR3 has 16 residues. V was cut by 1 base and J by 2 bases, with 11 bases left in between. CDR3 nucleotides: TGTGCCAGCAGTGAATTCCGCGGGGGCACTAATGAAAAACTGTTTTTT. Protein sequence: CASSEFRGGTNEKLFF.

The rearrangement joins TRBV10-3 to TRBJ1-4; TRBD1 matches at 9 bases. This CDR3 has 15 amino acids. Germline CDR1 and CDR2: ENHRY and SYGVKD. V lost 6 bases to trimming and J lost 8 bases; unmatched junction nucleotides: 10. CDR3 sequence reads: CAISPYRGRDEKLFF. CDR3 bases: TGTGCCATCAGCCCCTACAGGGGGCGCGACGAAAAACTGTTTTTT.

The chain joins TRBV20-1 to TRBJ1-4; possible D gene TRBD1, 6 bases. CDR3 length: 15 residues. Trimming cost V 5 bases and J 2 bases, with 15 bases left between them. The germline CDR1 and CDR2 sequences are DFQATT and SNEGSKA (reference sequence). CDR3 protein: CSAHNRGDTNEKLFF. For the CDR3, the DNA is TGCAGTGCTCATAATAGGGGGGACACTAATGAAAAACTGTTTTTT.

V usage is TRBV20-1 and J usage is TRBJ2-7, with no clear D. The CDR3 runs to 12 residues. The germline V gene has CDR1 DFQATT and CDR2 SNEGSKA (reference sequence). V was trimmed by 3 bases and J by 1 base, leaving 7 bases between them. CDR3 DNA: TGCAGTGCTAGGACACATTCCTACGAGCAGTACTTC. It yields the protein CSARTHSYEQYF.

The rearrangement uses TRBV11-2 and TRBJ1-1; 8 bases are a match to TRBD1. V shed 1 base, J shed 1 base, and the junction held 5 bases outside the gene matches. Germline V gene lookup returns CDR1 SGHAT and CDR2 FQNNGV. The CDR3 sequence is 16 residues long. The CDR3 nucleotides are TGTGCCAGCAGCTTAGTGAGGACAGGGTGGAACACTGAAGCTTTCTTT. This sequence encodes CASSLVRTGWNTEAFF.

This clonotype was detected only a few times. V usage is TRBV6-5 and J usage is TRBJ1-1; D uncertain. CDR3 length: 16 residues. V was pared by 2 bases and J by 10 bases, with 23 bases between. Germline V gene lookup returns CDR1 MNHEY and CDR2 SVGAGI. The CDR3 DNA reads TGTGCCAGCAGTTACGGATGGGGAACCCGAGCGGTGGGAGCTTTCTTT. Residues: CASSYGWGTRAVGAFF.

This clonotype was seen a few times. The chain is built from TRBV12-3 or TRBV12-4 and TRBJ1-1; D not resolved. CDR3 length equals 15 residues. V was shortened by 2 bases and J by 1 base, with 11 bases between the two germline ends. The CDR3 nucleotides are TGTGCCAGCAGTTTAATGGTTTCGCAGAACACTGAAGCTTTCTTT. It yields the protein CASSLMVSQNTEAFF.

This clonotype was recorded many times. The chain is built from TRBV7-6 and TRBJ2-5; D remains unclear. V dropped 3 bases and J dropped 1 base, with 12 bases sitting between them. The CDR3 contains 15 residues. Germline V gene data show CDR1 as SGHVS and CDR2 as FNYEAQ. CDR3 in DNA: TGTGCCAGCAGCTTGGCCGGGCAAATCCAAGAGACCCAGTACTTC. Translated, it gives CASSLAGQIQETQYF.

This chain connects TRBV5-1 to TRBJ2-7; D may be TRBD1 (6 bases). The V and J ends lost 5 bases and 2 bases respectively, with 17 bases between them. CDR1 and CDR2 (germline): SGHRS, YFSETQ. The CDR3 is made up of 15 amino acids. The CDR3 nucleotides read TGCGCCAGCAGGGAGCAGGGACATTCGACCTACGAGCAGTACTTC. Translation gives CASREQGHSTYEQYF.

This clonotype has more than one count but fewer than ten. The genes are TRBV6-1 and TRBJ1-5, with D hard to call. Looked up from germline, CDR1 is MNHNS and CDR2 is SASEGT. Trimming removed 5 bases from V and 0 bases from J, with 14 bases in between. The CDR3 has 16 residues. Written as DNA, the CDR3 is TGTGCCAGCAGTAGAACACAGCCTTATAGCAATCAGCCCCAGCATTTT. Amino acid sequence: CASSRTQPYSNQPQHF.